The source of this T cell receptor (beta chain) is a study of human CD8 memory T cell subsets. TCR beta libraries were made by UMI-labeled 5' RACE. TCRdb reprocessed the 5' RACE reads; each CDR3 protein has one entry and no DNA is given. The listing contains over 10,000 distinct CDR3 sequences. Germline CDR1 reads SEHNR; CDR2 reads FQNEAQ (reference sequence). The CDR3 is 14 amino acids. Study-wide results and caveats: Among T cell receptor chains, only the beta chains were sequenced in this study.

Its frequency marks this clonotype as medium-sized (0.01 to 0.1%). Its antigen is undetermined. The source is a human donor in good health. V usage is TRBV7-9 and J usage is TRBJ1-2; without DNA, the TCRdb call of TRBD1 cannot be checked. The sequenced sample consisted of CD8+ T cells from PBMCs. Here the CDR3 reads CASSAEGGSDGYTF.